Given below is one T cell receptor beta chain in context. The record originates from a study of blood T cells in healthy people across ages. A J-beta primer mix and a sample-barcoded 5' primer were used in a second PCR of about 7 to 12 cycles. The template-switch adaptor, which had 12 random nucleotides, put a tag on each cDNA molecule. MiXCR, applied by TCRdb to the 5' RACE reads, yields one record per CDR3 protein. The sample records hundreds of thousands of distinct CDR3 sequences, less than 60% being singletons. No fewer than 7 million PBMCs went into each sample. This TCR derives from an older man in good health. The sample comprised blood.

DNA for the CDR3: TGTGCCAGCAGTGTGTGGGGGGAGGAGGCTTTCTTT. This gives the protein CASSVWGEEAFF. This chain uses TRBV2 with TRBJ1-1, with D possibly matching TRBD1 (5 bases). V lost 4 bases to trimming and J lost 11 bases, with 14 bases between them. This CDR3 has 12 amino acids. Germline V gene data show CDR1 as SNHLY and CDR2 as FYNNEI.